This T cell receptor beta chain was identified in a study of blood T cell repertoires in COVID-19. Study processing details: Researchers report that nucleated cell counts were estimated from reference gene primer amplification. The repertoire was sequenced with immunoSEQ multiplex PCR; TCRdb's copy has only in-frame clones and lacks some. V and J calls and clone size are as listed in that table; D and trimming were resolved from the DNA. Of 150,000 to 200,000 clones in the sample, about 86% were seen once. Sequencing was done on a sample of peripheral blood. This receptor was taken from a man aged 50 to 59 with active or convalescent COVID-19.

CDR3 residues: CASSLARGSLVQETQYF. In DNA form, the CDR3 reads TGTGCCAGCAGCTTAGCCCGGGGGTCCCTGGTCCAAGAGACCCAGTACTTC. This chain links TRBV7-2 with TRBJ2-5, with D possibly matching TRBD2 (6 bases). Germline V gene data show CDR1 as SGHTA and CDR2 as FQGNSA. Deletions cut 0 bases from V and 1 base from J, with 15 bases between. The CDR3 covers 17 residues.